The T cell receptor (beta chain) under discussion was sequenced for a study of blood T cells in healthy people across ages. Findings and caveats of the study: More naive CD4+ cells and higher diversity were found in long-lived than in aged donors.

Primed by a sample-barcoded 5' primer and a J-beta primer mix, a second PCR proceeded for roughly 7 to 11 cycles. A tag from a template-switch adaptor with 12 random nucleotides marked each cDNA molecule. One entry per CDR3 protein, called by TCRdb with MiXCR from the 5' RACE reads. The data show around 500,000 distinct CDR3 sequences, with about 29% seen just once and over 3.5% held by the top ten. As regards this clonotype: The target antigen is unknown.

This CDR3 is built from 14 residues. The germline gives CDR1 SGDLS, CDR2 YYNGEE. The V end lost 7 bases, the J end lost 2 bases, and 12 bases lay between the germline ends. Per sample, extraction of total RNA gave at least 5 micrograms in every case. The sample was also linked to a second study, of T cells of mothers and their children. That paper adds: Study donors consisted of three healthy Caucasian mothers and their six children.

Material for sequencing was blood. The chain recombines TRBV9 with TRBJ2-2; tentative D call: TRBD2 (6 bases). The sequence was obtained from a boy between 2 and 10 years old in good health. CDR3 in amino acids: CASGGRSNTGELFF. The CDR3 bases are TGTGCCAGCGGGGGGAGATCTAACACCGGGGAGCTGTTTTTT.